The 25 T cell receptor beta chains below were found in one sample sequenced in a study of neurological immune-mediated disorders. Time point reported: longitudinal time-point 1 (baseline). TCRdb used MiXCR to reprocess the 5' RACE reads, holding one entry per CDR3 protein. The sample has tens of thousands of distinct CDR3 sequences; 10% are singletons. The sequenced sample consisted of PBMCs. The receptors here all came from a man in his thirties or forties in good health.

Within the sample, this clonotype is medium-sized. The CDR3 sequence: CATSRIGGETQYF. The CDR3 DNA is TGTGCCACCAGCAGAATAGGGGGAGAGACCCAGTACTTC. The chain carries TRBV15 and TRBJ2-5; tentatively, D is TRBD1 (6 bases). Germline V gives CDR1 LNHNV, CDR2 YYDKDF (reference sequence). This CDR3 spans 13 amino acids. Trimming removed 2 bases at V and 4 bases at J, with 8 bases between.

This chain joins TRBV12-3 or TRBV12-4 and TRBJ2-3, with D unresolved. V dropped 7 bases and J dropped 8 bases, with 19 bases sitting between them. The CDR3 loop spans 14 amino acids. The CDR3 spells CASTPWGPAGTQYF. CDR3 DNA sequence: TGTGCCAGCACCCCCTGGGGTCCCGCAGGTACGCAGTATTTT.

In this sample, this clonotype turned up many times. The J gene is TRBJ2-1, the V gene TRBV12-3 or TRBV12-4; tentative D call: TRBD2 (6 bases). This CDR3 spans 14 amino acids. Trimming pared 3 bases from V and 9 bases from J, leaving 15 bases between. The CDR3 sequence is CASSFRGGIGEQFF. The CDR3 nucleotides read TGTGCCAGCAGTTTCCGTGGCGGGATCGGTGAGCAGTTCTTC.

This clonotype has at least ten counts. V and J are TRBV20-1 and TRBJ1-6, with D perhaps matching TRBD1 (6 bases). Deletions cut 1 base from V and 10 bases from J, with 11 bases between. Per germline, CDR1 DFQATT and CDR2 SNEGSKA (reference sequence). CDR3 length: 13 amino acids. The CDR3 DNA sequence: TGCAGTGCTAGAGGGCAGGGGAAATCACCCCTCCACTTT. Translated: CSARGQGKSPLHF.

This clonotype showed up many times. This chain uses TRBV7-2 with TRBJ2-3; no firm D call. V shed 1 base and J shed 2 bases, with 7 bases lying between them. The CDR3 consists of 14 residues. Germline CDR1 reads SGHTA; CDR2 reads FQGNSA. The CDR3, as DNA: TGTGCCAGCAGCTTAGGACGGACCACAGATACGCAGTATTTT. Translated, it gives CASSLGRTTDTQYF.

This clonotype was counted at least ten times. The rearrangement links TRBV14 to TRBJ2-7; D gene uncertain. CDR3 length equals 15 residues. V lost 2 bases to trimming and J lost 0 bases, with 11 bases between them. Germline V gene sequence: CDR1 SGHDN, CDR2 FVKESK. The CDR3 bases are TGTGCCAGCAGCCAACTAGATTTGGGCTCCTACGAGCAGTACTTC. Amino acid sequence: CASSQLDLGSYEQYF. The whole variable domain, filled in from reference TRBV14 and TRBJ2-7, reads EAGVTQFPSHSVIEKGQTVTLRCDPISGHDNLYWYRRVMGKEIKFLLHFVKESKQDESGMPNNRFLAERTGGTYSTLKVQPAELEDSGVYFCASSQLDLGSYEQYFGPGTRLTVT.

The table lists this clonotype with many counts. This chain joins TRBV12-3 or TRBV12-4 and TRBJ2-7; unclear D gene. The germline V and J ends were trimmed by 6 bases and 3 bases, with 18 bases remaining between them. The CDR3 is made up of 15 amino acids. The chain's CDR3 is CASSSKSRQSYEQYF. The CDR3 nucleotides are TGTGCCAGCAGCTCGAAGAGTAGGCAGAGCTACGAGCAGTACTTC.

At least ten counts were recorded for this clonotype. The rearrangement links TRBV4-1 to TRBJ2-2; D uncertain. Between the trimmed V and J ends, which lost 2 bases and 4 bases, there was a span of 14 bases. CDR3 size: 16 residues. Germline V gives CDR1 MGHRA, CDR2 YSYEKL. The CDR3 nucleotides read TGCGCCAGCAGCCAACCACTGATCTCGGTCACCGGGGAGCTGTTTTTT. Amino acids: CASSQPLISVTGELFF.

This clonotype was found once. The chain combines TRBV6-1 with TRBJ2-1, with TRBD1 identical over 7 bases. Germline CDR1 is MNHNS and CDR2 is SASEGT. The CDR3 loop spans 15 amino acids. V lost 6 bases and J lost 1; bases outside the gene matches: 6. CDR3 sequence (DNA): TGTGCCAGCAGGAAGCCGGGACAGTCCTACAATGAGCAGTTCTTC. Translation: CASRKPGQSYNEQFF.

In regard to this clonotype: At one end, the junction sequence differs from germline, possibly due to a read error. This rearrangement joins TRBV5-1 to TRBJ2-2; tentatively, D is TRBD2 (5 bases). Germline V gene sequence: CDR1 SGHRS, CDR2 YFSETQ. The CDR3 totals 15 residues. The CDR3 protein is CASSFGRRSTGEPFF. In DNA, the CDR3 is TGCGCCAGCAGCTTTGGGCGACGCAGCACCGGGGAGCCGTTTTTT. The full variable domain, in which reference TRBV5-1 and TRBJ2-2 provide the parts outside the CDR3, is KAGVTQTPRYLIKTRGQQVTLSCSPISGHRSVSWYQQTPGQGLQFLFEYFSETQRNKGNFPGRFSGRQFSNSRSEMNVSTLELGDSALYLCASSFGRRSTGEPFFGEGSRLTVL.

This clonotype was observed many times. The V gene is TRBV12-3 or TRBV12-4, the J gene TRBJ2-5; the D gene is possibly TRBD2 (6 bases). The V gene lost 6 bases and the J gene lost 5 bases, with 16 bases spanning the gap. This CDR3 has 14 residues. CDR3: CASSPEGYMETQYF. The CDR3 bases are TGTGCCAGCAGCCCGGAGGGGTATATGGAGACCCAGTACTTC.

This clonotype was counted at least ten times. The chain carries TRBV5-6 and TRBJ2-7; D not certain. This CDR3 has 13 amino acids. Trimming cost V 0 bases and J 0 bases, with 4 bases left between them. CDR1 is SGHDT and CDR2 is YYEEEE in the germline V gene. CDR3 in DNA: TGTGCCAGCAGCTTGGCCAGCTCCTACGAGCAGTACTTC. Translated: CASSLASSYEQYF.

This clonotype occurred many times. The J gene is TRBJ1-3, the V gene TRBV20-1; maybe TRBD1 (6 bases). CDR3 length: 16 residues. Germline CDR1 and CDR2: DFQATT and SNEGSKA (reference sequence). Trimming stripped 0 bases from V and 0 bases from J, with 12 bases between. DNA of the CDR3: TGCAGTGCTAGAGATCCCTGGGACACCTCTGGAAACACCATATATTTT. Translated, it gives CSARDPWDTSGNTIYF.

This clonotype was seen at least ten times. Compared with germline, one end of the junction differs, possibly owing to a read error. This sequence joins TRBV7-2 and TRBJ2-1, with D perhaps TRBD2 (6 bases). The CDR3 length is 11 residues. Germline CDR1 SGHTA, CDR2 FQGNSA. Written as DNA, the CDR3 is TGTGCCAGCAGCTTAGGCGGCGGGGTAGACTTC. Protein: CASSLGGGVDF. The full variable domain, with the rest looked up from reference TRBV7-2 and TRBJ2-1, is GAGVSQSPSNKVTEKGKDVELRCDPISGHTALYWYRQSLGQGLEFLIYFQGNSAPDKSGLPSDRFSAERTGGSVSTLTIQRTQQEDSAVYLCASSLGGGVDFGPGTRLTVL.

About this clonotype itself: Sequence at one end of the junction differs from germline and may be a read error. V is TRBV27 and J is TRBJ2-2, with D hard to call. The CDR3 extends over 13 amino acids. Germline lookup yields CDR1 MNHEY and CDR2 SMNVEV (reference sequence). This chain's CDR3 is CANSVTNTVELFF. CDR3 DNA sequence: TGTGCCAACAGTGTAACGAACACCGTGGAGTTGTTTTTT.

This clonotype showed up many times. The V gene is TRBV12-3 or TRBV12-4, the J gene TRBJ1-4; D is possibly TRBD1 (5 bases). This CDR3 comprises 14 residues. Trimming took off 1 base at V and 11 bases at J, with 14 bases between the two ends. In nucleotides, the CDR3 is TGTGCCAGCAGTTTAGGGGGGAAAGTGGGGAAACTGTTTTTT. As protein: CASSLGGKVGKLFF.

Ten or more counts support this clonotype. The chain links TRBV5-1 to TRBJ2-7; D gene uncertain. The CDR3 covers 14 residues. The V end was cut by 2 bases, the J end by 6 bases, with 15 bases between. The germline gives CDR1 SGHRS, CDR2 YFSETQ. The CDR3 nucleotides read TGCGCCAGCAGCTTCGAGGTAGCTAAGAGCGAGCAGTACTTC. It is translated as CASSFEVAKSEQYF.

This clonotype was seen repeatedly, ten times or more. The V and J genes are TRBV4-2 and TRBJ2-7; unclear D gene. The V gene's germline CDR1 is LGHNA and CDR2 YNFKEQ. The CDR3 is 16 amino acids. V gave up 0 bases and J gave up 3 bases, with 15 bases separating them. CDR3 in amino acids: CASSQEGKSRIYEQYF. The CDR3 DNA reads TGTGCCAGCAGCCAAGAGGGCAAGAGTCGAATCTACGAGCAGTACTTC.

This clonotype has a handful of counts. This chain links TRBV19 with TRBJ1-1; 7 bases are a match to TRBD1. The V and J ends lost 7 bases and 5 bases, in that order; junction bases with no gene match: 10. This CDR3 region has 14 residues. CDR1 is LNHDA and CDR2 is SQIVND in the germline V gene (reference sequence). The CDR3 loop reads CASTEQGSGTEAFF. The CDR3 DNA is TGTGCCAGTACTGAACAGGGGAGTGGAACTGAAGCTTTCTTT. The full variable domain, completed using reference TRBV19 and TRBJ1-1, is DGGITQSPKYLFRKEGQNVTLSCEQNLNHDAMYWYRQDPGQGLRLIYYSQIVNDFQKGDIAEGYSVSREKKESFPLTVTSAQKNPTAFYLCASTEQGSGTEAFFGQGTRLTVV.

The table lists this clonotype with many counts. This chain joins TRBV28 and TRBJ1-5, with a weak D call TRBD1 (5 bases). Germline V gene data show CDR1 as MDHEN and CDR2 as SYDVKM. This CDR3 is 16 amino acids long. Trimming pared 4 bases from V and 4 bases from J, leaving 17 bases between. In DNA form, the CDR3 reads TGTGCCAGCAGTTCCCTATACCGGGACGGAAATCAGCCCCAGCATTTT. The encoded protein is CASSSLYRDGNQPQHF.

This clonotype appeared many times. The rearrangement links TRBV6-6 to TRBJ2-3, with D hard to call. V was shortened by 5 bases and J by 14 bases, with 11 bases between the two germline ends. The CDR3 contains 10 residues. Per the germline V gene, CDR1 is MNHNY and CDR2 is SVGAGI (reference sequence). CDR3 DNA sequence: TGTGCCAGCAGTCAAAACTTCCTGTATTTT. Translating gives CASSQNFLYF.

This clonotype was counted at least ten times. The V call is TRBV28, the J call TRBJ2-2; maybe TRBD2 (6 bases). CDR1 and CDR2 (germline): MDHEN, SYDVKM. V dropped 5 bases and J dropped 2 bases, with 27 bases sitting between them. The CDR3 has 20 residues. The CDR3 spells CASSPTTTVPGSRNTGELFF. The DNA for the CDR3 is TGTGCCAGCAGTCCTACCACGACTGTCCCCGGGAGCCGAAACACCGGGGAGCTGTTTTTT.

Many counts were recorded for this clonotype. This chain joins TRBV6-5 and TRBJ2-1, with 7 bases that match TRBD2. The V gene end was trimmed by 5 bases and the J gene end by 0 bases; junction bases not matched to a gene: 7. The germline V gene has CDR1 MNHEY and CDR2 SVGAGI. This CDR3 spans 16 amino acids. As DNA, the CDR3 is TGTGCCAGCAGTGCTGTAGCGGGTAGCTCCTACAATGAGCAGTTCTTC. Translating gives CASSAVAGSSYNEQFF.

This clonotype occurred many times. The CDR3 here is CASSLTGQGGYTEAFF. The CDR3 DNA reads as TGCGCCAGCAGCTTGACGGGACAGGGGGGTTACACTGAAGCTTTCTTT. The rearrangement uses TRBV5-1 and TRBJ1-1, with 11 bases fitting TRBD1. Trimming at V came to 1 base and at J to 3 bases, leaving 5 bases not matched to a gene. Germline V lookup: CDR1 SGHRS, CDR2 YFSETQ. The CDR3 contains 16 residues.

This clonotype was counted many times. The chain joins TRBV6-5 to TRBJ2-5; D is uncertain. V was clipped by 2 bases and J by 9 bases, with 28 bases between them. CDR3 length: 18 amino acids. Germline V gene sequence: CDR1 MNHEY, CDR2 SVGAGI. The CDR3 is CASSYEPRASEPRPAQYF. CDR3 in DNA: TGTGCCAGCAGTTACGAGCCTCGGGCCAGCGAACCCCGGCCTGCCCAGTACTTC.